The 28 T cell receptor beta chains given below trace back to one sample, sequenced in a study of cytomegalovirus exposure and HLA in healthy donors. The PCR used 60 Vbeta and 13 Jbeta primers. Clones were sequenced by immunoSEQ multiplex PCR, and TCRdb holds only the in-frame ones, with some missing. The sample includes about 200,000 clones, approximately 80% of them seen just once. Sequenced material: PBMCs. These receptors came from a woman in her twenties or thirties in good health and CMV-seropositive.

The chain uses TRBV5-6 and TRBJ2-7; 9 bases are a match to TRBD1. CDR1 is SGHDT, CDR2 YYEEEE, per germline. V was clipped by 1 base and J by 7 bases; unmatched bases: 9. The CDR3 is 15 residues long. The CDR3 region has the DNA TGTGCCAGCAGCTTGACCGGGACAGGGTCCAGGGAGCAGTACTTC. Amino acid sequence: CASSLTGTGSREQYF. Full variable domain (outside the CDR3, taken from reference TRBV5-6 and TRBJ2-7): DAGVTQSPTHLIKTRGQQVTLRCSPKSGHDTVSWYQQALGQGPQFIFQYYEEEERQRGNFPDRFSGHQFPNYSSELNVNALLLGDSALYLCASSLTGTGSREQYFGPGTRLTVT.

There are a few counts of this clone. The V and J genes are TRBV5-6 and TRBJ2-7; possibly TRBD2 for D (6 bases). Trimming removed 4 bases at V and 0 bases at J, with 20 bases between. The CDR3 extends over 17 amino acids. In germline, CDR1 is SGHDT, CDR2 YYEEEE. The CDR3 DNA reads TGTGCCAGCAGCCAAACGGGACTCCTATCTCCCTCCTACGAGCAGTACTTC. The encoded protein is CASSQTGLLSPSYEQYF.

The chain has TRBV25-1 and TRBJ2-7, with a weak D call TRBD1 (5 bases). In germline, CDR1 is MGHDK, CDR2 SYGVNS. Trimming stripped 5 bases from V and 6 bases from J, with 17 bases between. The CDR3 covers 14 residues. The CDR3 DNA sequence: TGTGCCAGCAGTCCCCTGGGGCTCTCCCGCGAGCAGTACTTC. It encodes CASSPLGLSREQYF.

V is TRBV6-1 and J is TRBJ2-5; TRBD1 agrees at 7 bases. Germline lookup yields CDR1 MNHNS and CDR2 SASEGT. The V gene end was trimmed by 5 bases and the J gene end by 5 bases; junction bases not matched to a gene: 8. The CDR3 spans 14 residues. The CDR3 sequence: CASSRDSQGETQYF. CDR3 nucleotide sequence: TGTGCCAGCAGTCGGGACAGCCAGGGGGAGACCCAGTACTTC.

The gene calls are TRBV28 and TRBJ2-3, with D perhaps TRBD2 (5 bases). CDR3 length equals 13 residues. V gave up 6 bases and J gave up 2 bases, with 9 bases separating them. Germline CDR1 reads MDHEN; CDR2 reads SYDVKM. In DNA form, the CDR3 reads TGTGCCAGCAGGCTGGGAGCCACAGATACGCAGTATTTT. Protein sequence: CASRLGATDTQYF.

The V gene is TRBV6-6, the J gene TRBJ1-2; 7 bases agree with TRBD1. With V trimmed by 7 bases and J by 8 bases, 7 bases remained unmatched. The CDR3 is 12 residues long. Germline V gives CDR1 MNHNY, CDR2 SVGAGI (reference sequence). The CDR3 DNA follows: TGTGCCAGCACCCCACAGGGGATGGGCTACACCTTC. The encoded protein is CASTPQGMGYTF.

The chain employs TRBV11-2 and TRBJ2-4, with D uncertain. The CDR3 is 13 amino acids. CDR1 and CDR2 (germline): SGHAT, FQNNGV. In nucleotides, the CDR3 is TGTGCTACCTCTACCGTCCCCGAGAACATTCAGTACTTC. Translating gives CATSTVPENIQYF.

This clone was seen a single time. The rearrangement joins TRBV6-1 to TRBJ2-3, with 7 positions matching TRBD2. V shed 4 bases, J shed 3 bases, and the junction held 10 bases outside the gene matches. This CDR3 comprises 16 residues. Looked up from germline, CDR1 is MNHNS and CDR2 is SASEGT. Written as DNA, the CDR3 is TGTGCCAGCAGTGGATCTCTGGGAGGGAGAACAGATACGCAGTATTTT. Amino acids: CASSGSLGGRTDTQYF.

The chain is built from TRBV19 and TRBJ1-1; D remains ambiguous. V lost 5 bases, J lost 1 base, and 8 bases lay in between. CDR1 LNHDA and CDR2 SQIVND come from the germline V gene (reference sequence). The CDR3 loop spans 13 amino acids. CDR3 DNA: TGTGCCAGTAGTTCACTTCCGAACACTGAAGCTTTCTTT. It encodes CASSSLPNTEAFF. Variable domain in full (rest from reference TRBV19 and TRBJ1-1): DGGITQSPKYLFRKEGQNVTLSCEQNLNHDAMYWYRQDPGQGLRLIYYSQIVNDFQKGDIAEGYSVSREKKESFPLTVTSAQKNPTAFYLCASSSLPNTEAFFGQGTRLTVV.

The table lists this clone with a count of one. The rearrangement links TRBV5-1 to TRBJ2-3; possible D gene TRBD2, 6 bases. This CDR3 is 21 amino acids long. Germline CDR1 reads SGHRS; CDR2 reads YFSETQ. Trimming shortened V by 0 bases and J by 2 bases, and 28 bases separated the two germline ends. The CDR3 DNA reads TGCGCCAGCAGCTTGGGGCTAACGGGACCTCACCCGGACTACCTCACAGATACGCAGTATTTT. Amino acids: CASSLGLTGPHPDYLTDTQYF.

The CDR3 loop reads CASSAREGGGSYEQYF. In DNA form, the CDR3 reads TGTGCCAGCTCCGCCCGGGAGGGGGGTGGATCCTACGAGCAGTACTTC. The chain combines TRBV18 with TRBJ2-7; 8 bases are shared with TRBD2. Unmatched junction bases numbered 11, after V lost 6 bases and J lost 1 base. CDR3 length: 16 amino acids. Germline CDR1 and CDR2: KGHSH and LQKENI.

The CDR3: CASSLRVDTGELFF. CDR3 nucleotide sequence: TGTGCCAGCAGTTTGCGTGTCGACACCGGGGAGCTGTTTTTT. This rearrangement joins TRBV28 to TRBJ2-2; D unresolved. The CDR3 length is 14 residues. In germline, CDR1 is MDHEN, CDR2 SYDVKM. V gave up 3 bases and J gave up 3 bases, with 8 bases separating them.

V is TRBV30 and J is TRBJ2-2; D might be TRBD1 (5 bases). Trimming removed 3 bases from V and 7 bases from J, with 18 bases in between. Germline V gene lookup returns CDR1 GTSNPN and CDR2 SVGIG (reference sequence). This CDR3 region has 15 residues. The CDR3 spells CAWRVLGPADGELFF. CDR3 nucleotide sequence: TGTGCCTGGAGGGTGTTGGGGCCGGCGGACGGGGAGCTGTTTTTT.

The chain links TRBV5-1 to TRBJ1-2; D possibly corresponds to TRBD1 (6 bases). Germline CDR1 SGHRS, CDR2 YFSETQ. The V and J ends lost 3 bases and 6 bases respectively, with 21 bases between them. The CDR3 loop spans 16 amino acids. The CDR3 reads CASSSTPTARGHGYTF. In nucleotides, the CDR3 is TGCGCCAGCAGCTCTACACCAACGGCCAGGGGCCATGGCTACACCTTC.

V is TRBV5-5 and J is TRBJ1-1, with TRBD1 as a possible D gene (5 bases). CDR3 length: 13 residues. Trimming removed 4 bases from V and 7 bases from J, with 14 bases in between. The germline gives CDR1 SGHKS, CDR2 YYEKEE (reference sequence). This CDR3 reads CASSPTDWGEAFF. CDR3 DNA sequence: TGTGCCAGCAGCCCGACAGATTGGGGTGAAGCTTTCTTT.

The chain joins TRBV19 to TRBJ2-2, with 7 bases aligning to TRBD2. V lost 4 bases to trimming and J lost 5 bases; unmatched junction nucleotides: 4. The V gene's germline CDR1 is LNHDA and CDR2 SQIVND (reference sequence). The CDR3 is made up of 14 amino acids. DNA for the CDR3: TGTGCCAGTAGTAAGGGAGGGGTTACCGGGGAGCTGTTTTTT. Protein product: CASSKGGVTGELFF. Full variable domain (outside the CDR3, taken from reference TRBV19 and TRBJ2-2): DGGITQSPKYLFRKEGQNVTLSCEQNLNHDAMYWYRQDPGQGLRLIYYSQIVNDFQKGDIAEGYSVSREKKESFPLTVTSAQKNPTAFYLCASSKGGVTGELFFGEGSRLTVL.

This chain uses TRBV4-3 with TRBJ2-5; no reliable D call. CDR1 and CDR2 from the germline V gene are LGHNA and YSLEER. This CDR3 comprises 14 residues. The V end was cut by 0 bases, the J end by 2 bases, with 7 bases between. The CDR3: CASSQDIQQETQYF. CDR3 sequence (DNA): TGCGCCAGCAGCCAAGATATACAACAAGAGACCCAGTACTTC.

This chain joins TRBV4-1 and TRBJ1-2; possible D gene TRBD1, 5 bases. Trimming shortened V by 0 bases and J by 6 bases, and 11 bases separated the two germline ends. Germline V gene sequence: CDR1 MGHRA, CDR2 YSYEKL. The CDR3 is made up of 14 amino acids. In DNA, the CDR3 is TGCGCCAGCAGCCAAGATCCAGGGTATGATGGCTACACCTTC. This sequence encodes CASSQDPGYDGYTF.

As for this clone: A junction boundary mismatches the germline segment, possibly from a read error. The rearrangement links TRBV5-1 to TRBJ1-2, with 8 bases fitting TRBD1. In germline, CDR1 is SGHRS, CDR2 YFSETQ. CDR3 length: 17 amino acids. The chain's CDR3 is CASSLDWTGNVNSGYTF. CDR3 sequence (DNA): TGCGCCAGCAGCTTGGATTGGACAGGGAACGTAAACTCTGGCTACACCTTC. The whole variable domain, filled in from reference TRBV5-1 and TRBJ1-2, reads KAGVTQTPRYLIKTRGQQVTLSCSPISGHRSVSWYQQTPGQGLQFLFEYFSETQRNKGNFPGRFSGRQFSNSRSEMNVSTLELGDSALYLCASSLDWTGNVNSGYTFGSGTRLTVV.

This chain joins TRBV28 and TRBJ1-2, with unresolved D. Germline CDR1 and CDR2: MDHEN and SYDVKM. The V and J ends lost 3 bases and 5 bases respectively, with 7 bases between them. The CDR3 contains 12 residues. As DNA, the CDR3 is TGTGCCAGCAGTTTTCAGTATTATGGCTACACCTTC. It yields the protein CASSFQYYGYTF.

The chain carries TRBV20-1 and TRBJ2-7, with no clear D. CDR3 length equals 10 residues. Trimming pared 3 bases from V and 4 bases from J, leaving 4 bases between. The germline CDR1 and CDR2 sequences are DFQATT and SNEGSKA (reference sequence). CDR3 sequence (DNA): TGCAGTGCTAGTTATTACGAGCAGTACTTC. The encoded protein is CSASYYEQYF.

The genes are TRBV9 and TRBJ2-1; a weak D match, TRBD2 (6 bases). Trimming shortened V by 3 bases and J by 9 bases, and 13 bases separated the two germline ends. CDR3 length equals 13 residues. The germline V gene has CDR1 SGDLS and CDR2 YYNGEE. The CDR3 coding sequence is TGTGCCAGCAGCGCAAGGGGACTCGGTGAGCAGTTCTTC. Its translation is CASSARGLGEQFF.

This chain connects TRBV4-1 to TRBJ2-5, with 7 bases that match TRBD2. CDR3 length: 14 residues. Germline-derived CDR1 and CDR2 are MGHRA and YSYEKL. Trimming at V came to 4 bases and at J to 2 bases, leaving 4 bases not matched to a gene. The CDR3 nucleotides read TGCGCCAGCAGCCGCGCCGGGGGGCAAGAGACCCAGTACTTC. Protein sequence: CASSRAGGQETQYF.

The chain is built from TRBV7-2 and TRBJ1-1, with TRBD1 matching 7 bases. The CDR3 loop spans 15 amino acids. Germline V lookup: CDR1 SGHTA, CDR2 FQGNSA. After removal of 2 bases from V and 4 bases from J, the junction contained 7 bases not matched to a gene. Here the CDR3 reads CASSLSVGGSTEAFF. In DNA, the CDR3 is TGTGCCAGCAGCTTATCGGTAGGGGGCAGCACTGAAGCTTTCTTT.

This chain uses TRBV30 with TRBJ2-1; TRBD2 aligns across 9 bases. Losses at the gene ends were 0 bases for V and 2 bases for J; bases not matched to a gene: 2. The CDR3 totals 15 residues. Germline assignment: CDR1 GTSNPN and CDR2 SVGIG (reference sequence). The CDR3 is CAWSVAGGPYNEQFF. The CDR3, as DNA: TGTGCCTGGAGTGTGGCGGGAGGGCCCTACAATGAGCAGTTCTTC.

The rearrangement links TRBV27 to TRBJ2-7; TRBD2 might be the D (5 bases). V gave up 3 bases and J gave up 3 bases, with 12 bases separating them. The CDR3 has 14 amino acids. Per the germline V gene, CDR1 is MNHEY and CDR2 is SMNVEV (reference sequence). CDR3 coding DNA: TGTGCCAGCAGTTTCGGGGTTCCCCACTACGAGCAGTACTTC. Its protein product is CASSFGVPHYEQYF.

The genes are TRBV28 and TRBJ2-7; D is perhaps TRBD1 (6 bases). The ends were cut back, 6 bases at V and 3 bases at J, with 15 bases in the middle. CDR1 is MDHEN, CDR2 SYDVKM, per germline. The CDR3 runs to 14 residues. CDR3: CASRHGQRGYEQYF. In DNA form, the CDR3 reads TGTGCCAGCAGACACGGACAGAGGGGCTACGAGCAGTACTTC.

V is TRBV4-1 and J is TRBJ1-2; maybe TRBD1 (6 bases). Per the germline V gene, CDR1 is MGHRA and CDR2 is YSYEKL. CDR3 length: 14 residues. V gave up 4 bases and J gave up 2 bases, with 11 bases separating them. The chain's CDR3 is CASSLGAANYGYTF. The DNA for the CDR3 is TGCGCCAGCAGCCTGGGGGCGGCGAACTATGGCTACACCTTC.